One and the same sample provided the 6 T cell receptor beta chains below, sequenced in a study of response to subunit inactivated influenza vaccine. TCRdb reanalysed the RT-PCR reads using MiXCR and keeps one entry per CDR3 protein. The sample has around 250,000 distinct CDR3 sequences, approximately 12% seen once. The sequencing used non-naive T cells sorted from PBMCs, collected less than 15 days before vaccination. The receptors were gathered from a man aged 45-65 years who received an inactivated influenza vaccine.

The chain carries TRBV12-3 or TRBV12-4 and TRBJ2-7, with 10 nucleotides matching TRBD2. There are 14 residues in the CDR3. J gave up 3 bases and V 6 bases, and 5 bases lay outside the gene matches. CDR3 residues: CASSIAGGLYEQYF. The CDR3 coding sequence is TGTGCCAGCAGCATAGCGGGGGGTCTCTACGAGCAGTACTTC.

This clonotype was observed many times. The V and J genes are TRBV6-2 or TRBV6-3 and TRBJ2-1; D is undetermined. The CDR3 spans 15 residues. The germline V gene encodes CDR1 MNHEY and CDR2 SVGEGT. The V gene lost 0 bases and the J gene lost 0 bases, with 6 bases spanning the gap. The CDR3 reads CASSYSIRSYNEQFF. Here the CDR3 DNA reads TGTGCCAGCAGTTACTCGATACGCTCCTACAATGAGCAGTTCTTC.

This clonotype was detected only a few times. The chain joins TRBV20-1 to TRBJ2-7; 7 bases fit TRBD2. Trimming at V came to 0 bases and at J to 3 bases, leaving 8 bases not matched to a gene. The CDR3 spans 15 residues. Germline V lookup: CDR1 DFQATT, CDR2 SNEGSKA (reference sequence). The CDR3 reads CSARDHRAGIYEQYF. CDR3 nucleotide sequence: TGCAGTGCTAGAGATCATCGAGCGGGAATCTACGAGCAGTACTTC.

This clonotype was seen many times. V and J are TRBV20-1 and TRBJ2-7; D call uncertain. From germline, CDR1 is DFQATT and CDR2 SNEGSKA (reference sequence). Trimming left V 6 bases short and J 4 bases short, with 13 bases between. The CDR3 extends over 12 amino acids. In nucleotides, the CDR3 is TGCAGTGCCGATCCCATGAAGTACGAGCAGTACTTC. It encodes CSADPMKYEQYF.

This clonotype was detected ten times or more. V is TRBV12-3 or TRBV12-4 and J is TRBJ2-1; 16 bases map to TRBD2. Trimming removed 3 bases from V and 6 bases from J; junction bases left unmatched: 17. CDR3 length: 21 amino acids. The CDR3 DNA reads as TGTGCCAGCAGTTTTAGGGGACTAGCGGGAGGGCTTCAAGGTTCTAGCAATGAGCAGTTCTTC. Translating it yields CASSFRGLAGGLQGSSNEQFF.

By sample share, this clonotype is medium-sized. The J gene is TRBJ1-3, the V gene TRBV29-1; D is uncertain. Trimming took off 5 bases at V and 4 bases at J, with 9 bases between the two ends. Germline V gives CDR1 SQVTM, CDR2 ANQGSEA. This CDR3 has 12 amino acids. The CDR3 is CSVLLTGNTIYF. The CDR3 nucleotides are TGCAGCGTTCTCCTAACGGGAAACACCATATATTTT.